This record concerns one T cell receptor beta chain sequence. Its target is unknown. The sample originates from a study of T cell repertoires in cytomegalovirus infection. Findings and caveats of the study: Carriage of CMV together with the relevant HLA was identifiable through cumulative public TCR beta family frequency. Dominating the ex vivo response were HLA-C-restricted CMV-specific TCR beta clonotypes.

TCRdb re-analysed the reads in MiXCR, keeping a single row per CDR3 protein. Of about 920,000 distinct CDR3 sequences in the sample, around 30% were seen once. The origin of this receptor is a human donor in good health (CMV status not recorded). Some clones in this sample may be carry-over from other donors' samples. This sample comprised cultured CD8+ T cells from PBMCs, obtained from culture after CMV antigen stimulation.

CDR3 amino acids: CASIGGQSNTGELFF. The DNA for the CDR3 is TGTGCCAGCATCGGGGGACAGTCGAACACCGGGGAGCTGTTTTTT. The gene calls are TRBV2 and TRBJ2-2; D is possibly TRBD1 (7 bases). The CDR3 extends over 15 amino acids. V was shortened by 7 bases and J by 0 bases, with 12 bases between the two germline ends. Germline V lookup: CDR1 SNHLY, CDR2 FYNNEI.